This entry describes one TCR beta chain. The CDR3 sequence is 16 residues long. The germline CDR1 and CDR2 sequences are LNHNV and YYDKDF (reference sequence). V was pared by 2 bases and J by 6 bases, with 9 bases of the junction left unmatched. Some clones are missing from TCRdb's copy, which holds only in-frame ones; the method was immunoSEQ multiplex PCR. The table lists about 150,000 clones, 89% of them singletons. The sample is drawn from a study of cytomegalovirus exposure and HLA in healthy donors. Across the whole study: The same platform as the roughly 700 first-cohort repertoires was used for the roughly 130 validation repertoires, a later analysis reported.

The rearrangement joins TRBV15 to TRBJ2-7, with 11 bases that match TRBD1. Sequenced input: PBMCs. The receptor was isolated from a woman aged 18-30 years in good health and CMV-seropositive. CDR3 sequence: CATSRPTRTGGTEQYF. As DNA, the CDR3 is TGTGCCACCAGCAGACCTACTCGGACAGGGGGCACCGAGCAGTACTTC.